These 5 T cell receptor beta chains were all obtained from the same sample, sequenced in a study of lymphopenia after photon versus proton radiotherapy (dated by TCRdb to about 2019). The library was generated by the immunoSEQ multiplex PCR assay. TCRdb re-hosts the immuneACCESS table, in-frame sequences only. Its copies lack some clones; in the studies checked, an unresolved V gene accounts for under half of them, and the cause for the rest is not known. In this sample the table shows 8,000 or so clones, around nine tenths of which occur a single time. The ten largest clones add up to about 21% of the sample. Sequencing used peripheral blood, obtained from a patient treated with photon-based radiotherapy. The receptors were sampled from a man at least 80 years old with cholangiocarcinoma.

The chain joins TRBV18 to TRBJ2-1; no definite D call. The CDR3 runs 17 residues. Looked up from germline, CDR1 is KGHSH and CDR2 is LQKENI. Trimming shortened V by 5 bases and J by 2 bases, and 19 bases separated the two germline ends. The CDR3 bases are TGTGCCAGCTCATCTTACGGGCCCCTGAGCGCCTACAATGAGCAGTTCTTC. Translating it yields CASSSYGPLSAYNEQFF. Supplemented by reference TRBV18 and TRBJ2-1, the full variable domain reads NAGVMQNPRHLVRRRGQEARLRCSPMKGHSHVYWYRQLPEEGLKFMVYLQKENIIDESGMPKERFSAEFPKEGPSILRIQQVVRGDSAAYFCASSSYGPLSAYNEQFFGPGTRLTVL.

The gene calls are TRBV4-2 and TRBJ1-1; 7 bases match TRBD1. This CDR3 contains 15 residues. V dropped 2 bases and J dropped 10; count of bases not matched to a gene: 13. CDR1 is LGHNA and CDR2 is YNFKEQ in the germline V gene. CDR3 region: CASSQSPPRGVGAFF. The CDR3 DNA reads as TGTGCCAGCAGCCAAAGTCCTCCCAGGGGGGTTGGAGCTTTCTTT.

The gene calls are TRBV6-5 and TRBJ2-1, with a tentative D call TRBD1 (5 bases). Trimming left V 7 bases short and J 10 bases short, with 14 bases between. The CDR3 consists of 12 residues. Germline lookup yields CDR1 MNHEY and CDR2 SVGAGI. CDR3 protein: CASTSTRQEQFF. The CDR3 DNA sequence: TGTGCCAGCACTTCGACACGACAGGAGCAGTTCTTC.

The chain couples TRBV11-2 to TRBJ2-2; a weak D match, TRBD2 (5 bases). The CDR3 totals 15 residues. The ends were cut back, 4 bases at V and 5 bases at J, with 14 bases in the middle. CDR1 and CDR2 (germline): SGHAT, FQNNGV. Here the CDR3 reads CASSSYKTSTGELFF. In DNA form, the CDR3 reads TGTGCCAGCAGCTCCTACAAAACTAGTACCGGGGAGCTGTTTTTT.

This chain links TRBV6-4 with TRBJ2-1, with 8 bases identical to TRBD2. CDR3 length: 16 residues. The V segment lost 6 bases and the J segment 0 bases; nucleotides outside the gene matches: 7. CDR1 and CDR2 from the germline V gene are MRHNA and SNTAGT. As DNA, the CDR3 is TGTGCCAGCAGCCGGGGGGGGTTAAGCTCCTACAATGAGCAGTTCTTC. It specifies CASSRGGLSSYNEQFF.